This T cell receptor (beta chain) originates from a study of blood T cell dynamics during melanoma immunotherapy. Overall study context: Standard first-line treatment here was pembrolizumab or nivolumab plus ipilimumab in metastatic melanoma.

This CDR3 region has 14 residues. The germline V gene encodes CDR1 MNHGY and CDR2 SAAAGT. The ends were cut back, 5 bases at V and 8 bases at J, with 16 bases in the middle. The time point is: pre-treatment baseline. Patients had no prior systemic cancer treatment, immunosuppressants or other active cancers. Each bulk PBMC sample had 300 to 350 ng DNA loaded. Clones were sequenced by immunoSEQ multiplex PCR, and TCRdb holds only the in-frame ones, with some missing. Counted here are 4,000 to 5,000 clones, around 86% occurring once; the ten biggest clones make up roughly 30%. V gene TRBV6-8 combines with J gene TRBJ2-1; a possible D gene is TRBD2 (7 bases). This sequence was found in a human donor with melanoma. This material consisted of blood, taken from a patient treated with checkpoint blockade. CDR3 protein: CASSKNGGRDEQFF. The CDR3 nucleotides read TGTGCCAGCAGTAAGAACGGGGGGCGGGATGAGCAGTTCTTC.